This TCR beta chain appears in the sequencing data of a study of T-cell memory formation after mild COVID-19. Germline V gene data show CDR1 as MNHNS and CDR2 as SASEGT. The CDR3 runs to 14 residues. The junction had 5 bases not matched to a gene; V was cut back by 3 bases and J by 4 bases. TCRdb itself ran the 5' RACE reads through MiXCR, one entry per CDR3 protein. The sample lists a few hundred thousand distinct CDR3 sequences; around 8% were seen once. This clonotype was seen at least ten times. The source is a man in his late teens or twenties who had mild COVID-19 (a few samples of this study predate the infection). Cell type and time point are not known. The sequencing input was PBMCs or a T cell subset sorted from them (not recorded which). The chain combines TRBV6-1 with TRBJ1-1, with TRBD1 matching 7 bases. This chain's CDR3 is CASSENRGSTEAFF. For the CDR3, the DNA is TGTGCCAGCAGTGAGAACAGGGGAAGCACTGAAGCTTTCTTT.